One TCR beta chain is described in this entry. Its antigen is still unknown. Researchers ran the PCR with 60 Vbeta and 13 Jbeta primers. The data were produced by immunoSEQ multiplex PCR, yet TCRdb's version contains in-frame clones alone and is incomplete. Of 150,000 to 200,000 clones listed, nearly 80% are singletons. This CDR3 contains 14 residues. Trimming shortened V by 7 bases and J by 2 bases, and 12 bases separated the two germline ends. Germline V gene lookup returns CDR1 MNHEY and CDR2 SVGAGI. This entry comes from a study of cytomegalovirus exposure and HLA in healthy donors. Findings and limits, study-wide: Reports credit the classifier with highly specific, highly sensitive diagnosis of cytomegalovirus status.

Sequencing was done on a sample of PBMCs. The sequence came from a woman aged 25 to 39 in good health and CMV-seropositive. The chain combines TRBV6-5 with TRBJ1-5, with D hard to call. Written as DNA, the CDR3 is TGTGCCAGCAAGATGAGTGTGGGCAATCAGCCCCAGCATTTT. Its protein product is CASKMSVGNQPQHF.